The 10 T cell receptor beta chains listed next were all sequenced from one sample in a study of T-cell reconstitution after alpha-beta-depleted transplantation in children (dated by TCRdb to the mid-2010s). This specimen's treatment or condition label, per the study, means: allogeneic hematopoietic cell transplantation with graft depleted of TCRalphabeta T cells and CD19 B cells. The library was produced with PCR. The sequencing machine was an Illumina HiSeq 2500. TCR library preparation used molecular barcoding, with unique molecular identifiers applied to normalize quantification of the TCRbeta repertoire. The public reads were quality trimmed at Q25 with fastp and then assembled into clones with MiXCR by TCRdb, keeping productive beta chains. Each entry is one CDR3 protein sequence, shown with its most common DNA and genes. The table for this sample lists around 500,000 distinct CDR3 sequences; approximately 22% of them were counted only once. The biggest ten clones account for approximately 14% of the sample.

This specimen was PBMCs, mostly from graft donor cells, taken 360 days after TCRalphabeta/CD19-depleted stem cell transplant. These receptors all come from a boy younger than two who had a stem cell transplant for acute myeloid leukemia, so the T cells may come from the graft donor.

This clonotype was recorded only once. A read error may be the cause here, since a much bigger clone is one base away. The chain carries TRBV29-1 and TRBJ2-7, with TRBD1 identical over 9 bases. From germline, CDR1 is SQVTM and CDR2 ANQGSEA. This CDR3 is 12 amino acids long. The chain's CDR3 is CSAGTGYYEQDF. CDR3 bases: TGCAGCGCTGGGACAGGGTACTACGAGCAGGACTTC.

This sequence joins TRBV6-5 and TRBJ2-5, with 7 nucleotides matching TRBD1. Germline V gene data show CDR1 as MNHEY and CDR2 as SVGAGI. Trimming at V came to 2 bases and at J to 7 bases, leaving 10 bases not matched to a gene. The CDR3 spans 15 residues. CDR3 sequence reads: CASSYGPTGEGTQYF. The DNA for the CDR3 is TGTGCCAGCAGTTACGGCCCCACAGGGGAAGGGACCCAGTACTTC.

This clonotype was observed at least ten times. The rearrangement uses TRBV10-3 and TRBJ2-2, with TRBD1 as a possible D gene (5 bases). The CDR3 has 16 amino acids. Germline-derived CDR1 and CDR2 are ENHRY and SYGVKD. V lost 4 bases, J lost 6 bases, and 18 bases lay in between. CDR3 sequence: CAISGKGQTVPGELFF. The CDR3 region has the DNA TGTGCCATCAGTGGCAAAGGGCAGACAGTTCCCGGGGAGCTGTTTTTT.

The chain is built from TRBV20-1 and TRBJ2-3, with 7 bases that match TRBD2. The CDR3 runs 16 residues. The J segment lost 1 base and the V segment lost 4 bases, leaving 11 bases of the junction unmatched. Germline V lookup: CDR1 DFQATT, CDR2 SNEGSKA (reference sequence). Here the CDR3 DNA reads TGCAGTGCTATCCCGTGGGGGGGGGGACGCACAGATACGCAGTATTTT. Translation gives CSAIPWGGGRTDTQYF.

J is TRBJ2-6 and V is TRBV25-1; the match to TRBD1 covers 7 bases. CDR1 and CDR2 (germline): MGHDK, SYGVNS. V gave up 7 bases and J gave up 4 bases; unmatched junction bases: 10. CDR3 size: 16 residues. The CDR3 nucleotides read TGTGCCAGCATCTCTAACAGGGGAACCGGGGCCAACGTCCTGACTTTC. Translating it yields CASISNRGTGANVLTF.

This clonotype occurred a few times. This could be a read error, since a much larger clone is one nucleotide away. The V call is TRBV6-1, the J call TRBJ2-5; 7 bases align to TRBD1. Germline CDR1 and CDR2: MNHNS and SASEGT. The CDR3 is made up of 13 amino acids. With 6 bases clipped from V and 3 bases from J, the junction kept 4 bases outside the gene matches. CDR3 DNA sequence: TGTGCCAGCAGCTTCGACAGGGAAGAGACCCAGTACTTC. This translates into CASSFDREETQYF.

This clonotype was counted only a few times. V usage is TRBV5-1 and J usage is TRBJ2-1; the match to TRBD1 covers 7 bases. Germline loops: CDR1 SGHRS, CDR2 YFSETQ. Trimming took 5 bases from V and 2 from J; bases not matched to a gene: 1. The CDR3 has 13 amino acids. CDR3 in DNA: TGCGCCAGCAGGGGACAGACCTACAATGAGCAGTTCTTC. The encoded protein is CASRGQTYNEQFF.

This sequence joins TRBV18 and TRBJ2-3; the match to TRBD1 covers 12 bases. CDR3 length equals 17 residues. Trimming cost V 1 base and J 6 bases; bases outside gene matches: 8. Per the germline V gene, CDR1 is KGHSH and CDR2 is LQKENI. The CDR3, as DNA: TGTGCCAGCTCACCACTCCCACCCGGGACAGGGGGCGATACGCAGTATTTT. Encoded protein: CASSPLPPGTGGDTQYF. The variable domain in full, with the rest retrieved from reference TRBV18 and TRBJ2-3, is NAGVMQNPRHLVRRRGQEARLRCSPMKGHSHVYWYRQLPEEGLKFMVYLQKENIIDESGMPKERFSAEFPKEGPSILRIQQVVRGDSAAYFCASSPLPPGTGGDTQYFGPGTRLTVL.

This clonotype was detected only a few times. The rearrangement joins TRBV4-1 to TRBJ1-5; 7 bases align to TRBD1. Trimming removed 4 bases from V and 2 bases from J; junction bases left unmatched: 8. Germline V lookup: CDR1 MGHRA, CDR2 YSYEKL. The CDR3 spans 16 residues. CDR3 coding DNA: TGCGCCAGCAGCCTCGGACAGGCCAGGGGCAATCAGCCCCAGCATTTT. Protein: CASSLGQARGNQPQHF.

This chain uses TRBV10-3 with TRBJ2-7; unclear D gene. The germline V gene encodes CDR1 ENHRY and CDR2 SYGVKD. V gave up 6 bases and J gave up 4 bases, with 13 bases separating them. The CDR3 has 13 residues. The CDR3 DNA follows: TGTGCCATCAGCCCTGGTACCGAATACGAGCAGTACGTC. Its protein is CAISPGTEYEQYV.